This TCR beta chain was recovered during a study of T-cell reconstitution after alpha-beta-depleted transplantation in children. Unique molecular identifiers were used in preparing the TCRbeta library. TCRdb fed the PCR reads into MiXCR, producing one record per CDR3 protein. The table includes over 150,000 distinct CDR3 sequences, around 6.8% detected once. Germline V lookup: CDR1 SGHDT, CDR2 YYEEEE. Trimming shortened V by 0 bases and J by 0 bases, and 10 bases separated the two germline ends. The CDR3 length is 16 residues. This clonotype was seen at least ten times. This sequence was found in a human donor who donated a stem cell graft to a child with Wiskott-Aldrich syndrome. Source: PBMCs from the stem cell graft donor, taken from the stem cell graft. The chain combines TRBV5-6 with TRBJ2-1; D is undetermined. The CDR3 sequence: CASSLALESSYNEQFF. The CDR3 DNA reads TGTGCCAGCAGCTTGGCGTTGGAAAGCTCCTACAATGAGCAGTTCTTC.